This record covers a single T cell receptor beta chain. No antigen is known for it. Assay used: immunoSEQ multiplex PCR; TCRdb lists only in-frame clones, some missing. The sample yields a few million clones, 85% to 95% seen once. This sample is part of a study of shared clonotypes between healthy human individuals. Findings and caveats of the study: The low donor count limited represented genetic and exposure-history diversity.

CDR1 is MNHNS, CDR2 SASEGT, per germline. The V and J ends lost 8 bases and 0 bases, in that order; junction bases with no gene match: 10. This CDR3 contains 15 residues. The sample comprised naive CD4+ T cells from PBMCs. Subset in this sample: CD45RA+ positively selected. This chain uses TRBV6-1 with TRBJ2-7, with 7 bases aligning to TRBD1. This receptor was taken from a man aged 18 to 35 in good health. Some clones in this sample may be carry-over from other donors' samples. CDR3 bases: TGTGCCAGCGCTCGTTTAGGGACAGACTCCTACGAGCAGTACTTC. It codes for CASARLGTDSYEQYF.